Detailed here is one TCR beta chain. Its antigen remains unknown. This sample stems from a study of T cell repertoires in cytomegalovirus infection. Whole-study context: The public TCR beta signatures pointed to both CMV infection and matching HLA type. General observations from the study: Dominating the ex vivo response were HLA-C-restricted CMV-specific TCR beta clonotypes. Summed frequency of public TCR beta families distinguished CMV carriers with the relevant HLA.

TCRdb recomputed calls from the reads with MiXCR, one row per CDR3 protein. The table lists 200,000 or so distinct CDR3 sequences, about 30% of them singletons. This sequence originates from a human donor in good health (CMV status not recorded). Some clones in this sample may be carry-over from other donors' samples. The sequencing sample was made of PBMCs.

The CDR3 bases are TGCGCCAGCAGCCTTACAGGGGTACCAGATACGCAGTATTTT. Protein sequence: CASSLTGVPDTQYF. The V gene is TRBV10-1, the J gene TRBJ2-3, with 7 nucleotides matching TRBD1. CDR1 and CDR2 (germline): WNHNN, SYGVQD (reference sequence). CDR3 length: 14 residues. The V segment lost 6 bases and the J segment 4 bases; nucleotides outside the gene matches: 7.